This T cell receptor (beta chain) was identified during a study of tumor-infiltrating lymphocytes in primary liver carcinoma. On the study more broadly: Men as well as women, aged 30 to 69 years, made up the patients.

Reverse transcription of roughly 470 ng total RNA with a constant-region primer produced TCR beta cDNA. Libraries of TCR beta came from three nested multiplex PCR rounds with slightly modified ARM-PCR. The first two PCR rounds used TRBV1-TRBV30 primers with a Cbeta primer, nine to ten cycles each. MiXCR, applied by TCRdb to the multiplex PCR reads, yields one record per CDR3 protein. The data show fewer than 85,000 distinct CDR3 sequences, 65% to 75% seen once. Joint extraction of RNA and DNA used roughly 19-33 mg of bulk tissue that was unsorted. No treatment had been given to the patients, who were chronically infected with HBV. The CDR3 spans 22 residues. Germline loops: CDR1 SGHRS, CDR2 YFSETQ. V gave up 10 bases and J gave up 1 base, with 38 bases separating them.

Sequencing used tumor-adjacent normal liver tissue. This receptor was obtained from a man aged 35-49 years with primary liver carcinoma and hepatitis B virus infection. This chain joins TRBV5-1 and TRBJ2-2; weak D call: TRBD2 (7 bases). In nucleotides, the CDR3 is TGCGCCGGCGGCTTGAGGTGGGCGTCGGGCGGGGGCGTCCGGGAGAACACCGGGGAGCTGTTTTTT. Translated: CAGGLRWASGGGVRENTGELFF.